This T cell receptor (beta chain) comes out of a study of T cell repertoires in cytomegalovirus infection. The wider study: Well-studied HLA-B-restricted CMV epitopes were used in the study alongside recently identified HLA-C-restricted ones.

This clonotype was counted ten times or more. Its matching antigen is unknown. TCRdb independently ran MiXCR on the reads; one entry per CDR3 protein. The table lists some 500,000 distinct CDR3 sequences, almost 40% of them singletons. Germline V gene sequence: CDR1 SGHTA, CDR2 FQGNSA. V lost 2 bases, J lost 4 bases, and 8 bases lay in between. This CDR3 has 13 residues. The specimen comprised cultured PBMCs, sampled from culture after CMV antigen stimulation. This receptor was obtained from a human donor in good health (CMV status not recorded). Some clones in this sample may be carry-over from other donors' samples. J is TRBJ2-5 and V is TRBV7-2; D might be TRBD1 (5 bases). DNA for the CDR3: TGTGCCAGCAGCTTACTGGGGCGAGAGACCCAGTACTTC. This codes for CASSLLGRETQYF.